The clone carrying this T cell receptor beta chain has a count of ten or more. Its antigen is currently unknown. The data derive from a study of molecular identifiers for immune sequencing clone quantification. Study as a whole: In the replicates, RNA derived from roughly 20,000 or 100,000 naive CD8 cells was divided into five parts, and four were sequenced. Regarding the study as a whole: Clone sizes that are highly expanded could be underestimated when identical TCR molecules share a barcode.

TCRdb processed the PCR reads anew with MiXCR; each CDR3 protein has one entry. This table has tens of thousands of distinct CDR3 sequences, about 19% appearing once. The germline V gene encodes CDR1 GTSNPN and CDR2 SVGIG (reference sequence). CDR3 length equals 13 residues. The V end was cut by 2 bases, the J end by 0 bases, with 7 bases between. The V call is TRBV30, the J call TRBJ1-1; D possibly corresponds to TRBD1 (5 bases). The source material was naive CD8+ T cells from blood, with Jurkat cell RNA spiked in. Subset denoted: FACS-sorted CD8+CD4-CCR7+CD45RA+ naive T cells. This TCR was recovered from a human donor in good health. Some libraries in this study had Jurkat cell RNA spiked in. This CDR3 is CAWSSGMNTEAFF. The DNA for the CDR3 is TGTGCCTGGAGTTCAGGGATGAACACTGAAGCTTTCTTT.